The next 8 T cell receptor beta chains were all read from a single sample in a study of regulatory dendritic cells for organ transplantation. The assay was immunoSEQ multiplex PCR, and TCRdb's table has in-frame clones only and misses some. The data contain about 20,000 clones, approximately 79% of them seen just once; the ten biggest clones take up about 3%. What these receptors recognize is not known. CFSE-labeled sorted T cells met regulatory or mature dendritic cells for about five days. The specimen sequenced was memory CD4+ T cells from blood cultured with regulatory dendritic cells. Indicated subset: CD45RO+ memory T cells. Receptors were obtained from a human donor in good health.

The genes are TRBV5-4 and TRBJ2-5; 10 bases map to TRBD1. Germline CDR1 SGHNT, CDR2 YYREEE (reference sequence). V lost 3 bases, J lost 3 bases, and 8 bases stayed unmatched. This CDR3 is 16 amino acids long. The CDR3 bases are TGTGCCAGCAGCTCCGCGAGGACAGGGGGGGAAGAGACCCAGTACTTC. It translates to CASSSARTGGEETQYF.

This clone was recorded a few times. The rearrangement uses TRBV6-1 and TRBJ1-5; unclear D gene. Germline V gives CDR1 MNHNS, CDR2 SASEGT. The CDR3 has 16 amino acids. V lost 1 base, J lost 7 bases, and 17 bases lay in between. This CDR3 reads CASSEGVRGFGQPQHF. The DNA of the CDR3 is TGTGCCAGCAGTGAAGGGGTTCGGGGTTTTGGCCAGCCCCAGCATTTT.

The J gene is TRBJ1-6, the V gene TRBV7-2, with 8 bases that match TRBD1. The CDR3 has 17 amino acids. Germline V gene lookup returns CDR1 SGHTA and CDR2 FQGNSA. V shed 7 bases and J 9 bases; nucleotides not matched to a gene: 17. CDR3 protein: CASTPPSAGGTSSPLHF. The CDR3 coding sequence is TGTGCCAGCACCCCCCCCTCGGCAGGGGGCACGAGTTCACCCCTCCACTTT.

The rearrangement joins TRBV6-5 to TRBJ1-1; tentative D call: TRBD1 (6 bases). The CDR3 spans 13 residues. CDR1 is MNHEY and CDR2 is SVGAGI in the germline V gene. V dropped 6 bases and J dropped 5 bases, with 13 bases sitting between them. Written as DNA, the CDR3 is TGTGCCAGCAGGGAACAGGGTAGGACTGAAGCTTTCTTT. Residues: CASREQGRTEAFF.

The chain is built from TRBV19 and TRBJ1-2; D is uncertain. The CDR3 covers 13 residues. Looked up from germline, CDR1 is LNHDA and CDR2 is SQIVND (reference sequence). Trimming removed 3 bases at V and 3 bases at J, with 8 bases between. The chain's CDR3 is CASSIGADYGYTF. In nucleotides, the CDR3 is TGTGCCAGTAGTATCGGAGCGGACTATGGCTACACCTTC.

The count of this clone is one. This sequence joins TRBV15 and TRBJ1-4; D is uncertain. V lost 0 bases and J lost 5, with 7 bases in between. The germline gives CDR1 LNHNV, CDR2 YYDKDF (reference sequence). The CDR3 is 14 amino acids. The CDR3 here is CATSRDLGNEKLFF. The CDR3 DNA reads TGTGCCACCAGCAGAGACTTAGGGAATGAAAAACTGTTTTTT.

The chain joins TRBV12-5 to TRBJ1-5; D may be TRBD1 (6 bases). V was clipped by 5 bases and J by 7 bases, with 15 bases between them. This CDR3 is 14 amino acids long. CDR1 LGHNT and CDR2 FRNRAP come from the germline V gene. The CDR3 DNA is TGTGCTAGTGGTCCGTTAGGGGGGGGACAGCCCCAGCATTTT. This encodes CASGPLGGGQPQHF.

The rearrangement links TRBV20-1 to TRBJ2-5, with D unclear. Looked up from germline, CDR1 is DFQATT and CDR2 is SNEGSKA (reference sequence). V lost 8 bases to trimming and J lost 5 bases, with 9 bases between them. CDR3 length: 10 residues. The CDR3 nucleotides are TGCAGTTGCGGACCGGAGACCCAGTACTTC. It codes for CSCGPETQYF.